The 14 T cell receptor beta chains below were found in one sample sequenced in a study of blood T cells in healthy people across ages. Then a second PCR, running about 6 to 12 cycles, was carried out with a sample-barcoded 5' primer and a J-beta primer mix. Using its own MiXCR run on the 5' RACE reads, TCRdb lists one record per CDR3 protein. Of 1.5 million to 2 million distinct CDR3 sequences listed, about 39% are singletons. The sequencing input was blood. The source is a human donor in good health.

This clonotype appeared a few times. The chain carries TRBV4-2 and TRBJ1-1, with 7 bases matching TRBD1. Germline CDR1 and CDR2: LGHNA and YNFKEQ. The CDR3 runs to 16 residues. Unmatched junction bases numbered 8, after V lost 0 bases and J lost 4 bases. The CDR3 DNA reads TGTGCCAGCAGCCAAGATTTCCCAGGGGGTGGCACTGAAGCTTTCTTT. Amino acid sequence: CASSQDFPGGGTEAFF.

This chain connects TRBV30 to TRBJ2-5; TRBD2 is a possible D gene (5 bases). Germline lookup yields CDR1 GTSNPN and CDR2 SVGIG (reference sequence). Trimming pared 2 bases from V and 6 bases from J, leaving 10 bases between. The CDR3 is 12 amino acids. Written as DNA, the CDR3 is TGTGCCTGGAGTATAGGGAGAAAGACCCAGTACTTC. This translates into CAWSIGRKTQYF. The complete variable domain, with remaining parts taken from reference TRBV30 and TRBJ2-5, reads SQTIHQWPATLVQPVGSPLSLECTVEGTSNPNLYWYRQAAGRGLQLLFYSVGIGQISSEVPQNLSASRPQDRQFILSSKKLLLSDSGFYLCAWSIGRKTQYFGPGTRLLVL.

This clonotype showed up just a few times. One end of the junction is discordant with germline, which a read error may explain. J is TRBJ1-2 and V is TRBV20-1; D gene unclear. The CDR3 has 14 residues. In germline, CDR1 is DFQATT, CDR2 SNEGSKA (reference sequence). The CDR3 nucleotides are TGCAGTGCTCGAGTGGGGTTAAGGTTGGATGGCTACAACTTC. Translation gives CSARVGLRLDGYNF.

The chain uses TRBV30 and TRBJ2-4; D gene ambiguous. Trimming cost V 3 bases and J 6 bases, with 9 bases left between them. CDR3 length equals 12 residues. CDR1 is GTSNPN and CDR2 is SVGIG in the germline V gene (reference sequence). Here the CDR3 reads CAWSPETNIQYF. As DNA, the CDR3 is TGTGCCTGGAGCCCTGAGACAAACATTCAGTACTTC.

Ten or more counts support this clonotype. V gene TRBV12-3 or TRBV12-4 combines with J gene TRBJ2-7, with no clear D. The V end was cut by 1 base, the J end by 6 bases, with 7 bases between. The CDR3 extends over 12 amino acids. The CDR3, as DNA: TGTGCCAGCAGTTTAGGTCTGGTCGAGCAGTACTTC. It codes for CASSLGLVEQYF.

This rearrangement joins TRBV11-3 to TRBJ2-1; D is possibly TRBD1 or TRBD2 (5 bases each). Germline CDR1 and CDR2: SGHNT and YENEEA. The CDR3 is made up of 17 amino acids. V lost 0 bases to trimming and J lost 7 bases, with 19 bases between them. For the CDR3, the DNA is TGTGCCAGCAGCTTAGACGCGCGTGGATGGGGGAAGAATGAGCAGTTCTTC. Translation: CASSLDARGWGKNEQFF.

In its sample, this clonotype was seen a few times. The V and J genes are TRBV5-5 and TRBJ2-6, with D possibly being TRBD1 (5 bases). The CDR3 runs to 15 residues. CDR1 is SGHKS, CDR2 YYEKEE, per germline (reference sequence). V was clipped by 3 bases and J by 3 bases, with 10 bases between them. This CDR3 is CASSSTVFGANVLTF. The CDR3 bases are TGTGCCAGCAGCTCGACAGTCTTTGGGGCCAACGTCCTGACTTTC.

This chain uses TRBV12-3 or TRBV12-4 with TRBJ1-2, with a possible D match to TRBD1 (6 bases). CDR3 length: 12 residues. Here the CDR3 reads CASRDIKYGYTF. The CDR3 DNA is TGTGCTTCACGGGACATCAAATATGGCTACACCTTC.

This clonotype has a count of ten or more. The V call is TRBV12-3 or TRBV12-4, the J call TRBJ1-5, with 9 bases lining up with TRBD1. With 5 bases clipped from V and 2 bases from J, the junction kept 1 base outside the gene matches. The CDR3 sequence is 14 residues long. The CDR3 loop reads CASSRTGGNQPQHF. In DNA form, the CDR3 reads TGTGCCAGCAGTCGGACAGGGGGCAATCAGCCCCAGCATTTT.

V usage is TRBV7-2 and J usage is TRBJ2-3; D ambiguous. The CDR3 spans 13 residues. CDR1 and CDR2 from the germline V gene are SGHTA and FQGNSA. V lost 6 bases to trimming and J lost 8 bases, with 15 bases between them. Here the CDR3 reads CASSPQYSGTQYF. In DNA form, the CDR3 reads TGTGCCAGCAGTCCCCAGTACTCAGGTACGCAGTATTTT.

This chain connects TRBV25-1 to TRBJ1-6; 12 nucleotides match TRBD1. V dropped 6 bases and J dropped 1; count of bases not matched to a gene: 10. The CDR3 spans 19 residues. Germline values: CDR1 MGHDK, CDR2 SYGVNS. The CDR3 nucleotides read TGTGCCAGCAGCCCCCCGGGACAGGGGGCCGGGTCCTATAATTCACCCCTCCACTTT. This sequence encodes CASSPPGQGAGSYNSPLHF.

The V and J genes are TRBV25-1 and TRBJ1-5; D perhaps matches TRBD1 (5 bases). This CDR3 has 13 amino acids. Trimming pared 4 bases from V and 7 bases from J, leaving 11 bases between. Germline values: CDR1 MGHDK, CDR2 SYGVNS. The DNA for the CDR3 is TGTGCCAGCAGTGCTCAGGGTTGGCAGCCCCAGCATTTT. It translates to CASSAQGWQPQHF.

The chain recombines TRBV28 with TRBJ1-5; D remains ambiguous. The CDR3 has 14 residues. Germline V gene data show CDR1 as MDHEN and CDR2 as SYDVKM. V lost 3 bases to trimming and J lost 6 bases, with 12 bases between them. The CDR3 DNA is TGTGCCAGCAGTTTCCCCCCAACGGGTCAGCCCCAGCATTTT. The encoded protein is CASSFPPTGQPQHF.

This clonotype was observed a few times. The chain couples TRBV7-2 to TRBJ2-5, with TRBD1 matching over 7 bases. The DNA end favors TRBJ2-7, so the J call may be wrong. CDR1 is SGHTA and CDR2 is FQGNSA in the germline V gene. The CDR3 sequence is 14 residues long. The CDR3 loop is CASSLQTGFDEQYF. CDR3 nucleotide sequence: TGTGCCAGCAGCCTACAGACAGGGTTCGACGAGCAGTACTTC.